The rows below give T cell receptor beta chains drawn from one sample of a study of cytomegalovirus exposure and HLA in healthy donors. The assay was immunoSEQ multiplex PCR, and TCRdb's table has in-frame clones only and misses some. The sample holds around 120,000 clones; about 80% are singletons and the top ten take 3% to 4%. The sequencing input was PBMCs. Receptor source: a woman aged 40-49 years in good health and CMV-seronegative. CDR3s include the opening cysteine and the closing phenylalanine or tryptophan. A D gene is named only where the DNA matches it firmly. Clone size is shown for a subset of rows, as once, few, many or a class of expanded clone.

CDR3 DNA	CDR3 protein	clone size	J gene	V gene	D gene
TGTGCCAGCAGATTATGGGGGGACAGGGACGAGCAGTACTTC	CASRLWGDRDEQYF	.	TRBJ2-7	TRBV27	TRBD1
TGTGCCAGCAGCCCCAAAGAGACCCAGTACTTC	CASSPKETQYF	.	TRBJ2-5	TRBV7-6	.
TGTGCCAGTAGTGTTATCAGGGATACCGCCTATAATTCACCCCTCCACTTT	CASSVIRDTAYNSPLHF	.	TRBJ1-6	TRBV19	.
TGTGCCAGCACCCCTCCCCGCGGACCCCTCCACTTT	CASTPPRGPLHF	few	TRBJ1-6	TRBV28	.
TGTGCCAGCTCCGCAGGGCTTTTAACTGAAGCTTTCTTT	CASSAGLLTEAFF	.	TRBJ1-1	TRBV7-3	.
TGTGCCAGCAGCCCCGGGACTAGCGCTCAAGAGACCCAGTACTTC	CASSPGTSAQETQYF	.	TRBJ2-5	TRBV4-2	TRBD2
TGTGCCAGCAGTTACACAGGGGCGCACGGCTACACCTTC	CASSYTGAHGYTF	.	TRBJ1-2	TRBV6-5	TRBD1
TGTGCCAGCAGCTACGACAGGGTATCGGATGGCACCGGGGAGCTGTTTTTT	CASSYDRVSDGTGELFF	few	TRBJ2-2	TRBV5-6	TRBD1
TGTGCCAGCAGCGGCGACAGGACAGCTGGGGCCAACGTCCTGACTTTC	CASSGDRTAGANVLTF	.	TRBJ2-6	TRBV9	.
TGTGCCAGCACCGCCGGGGATAAGCAGTACTTC	CASTAGDKQYF	.	TRBJ2-7	TRBV28	.
TGTGCCAGCAGCACCGGGGGGGCCGGAGATACGCAGTATTTT	CASSTGGAGDTQYF	.	TRBJ2-3	TRBV7-6	TRBD2
TGCAGCGCTTGGACAGGGCAGGGAGCGTCCTACGAGCAGTACTTC	CSAWTGQGASYEQYF	.	TRBJ2-7	TRBV29-1	TRBD1
TGTGCCAGCAGCTTCGGGTTCAGATTAAATCAGCCCCAGCATTTT	CASSFGFRLNQPQHF	.	TRBJ1-5	TRBV7-2	.
TGTGCCAGCAGCGTAGGCCACAGGGGGCTCTACGAGCAGTACTTC	CASSVGHRGLYEQYF	.	TRBJ2-7	TRBV9	TRBD1
TGTGCCAGTAGTCCTCAGGGGCCCGGCCATCAGCCCCAGCATTTT	CASSPQGPGHQPQHF	.	TRBJ1-5	TRBV19	.
TGTGCCAGCAGTGACAGGGAACAAAGCTACACCTTC	CASSDREQSYTF	.	TRBJ1-2	TRBV6-5	TRBD1
TGTGCCAGCATGGGCTACCCGGGGACTGAAGCTTTCTTT	CASMGYPGTEAFF	.	TRBJ1-1	TRBV11-2	.
TGTGCCAGCAGCACCCAACTCGGGACCCAGTACTTC	CASSTQLGTQYF	.	TRBJ2-5	TRBV11-2	.
TGTGCCAGCAGCGCGGGGGGTACCTACAATGAGCAGTTCTTC	CASSAGGTYNEQFF	.	TRBJ2-1	TRBV5-6	TRBD2
TGCGCCAGCAGCTTGGAGCACAGGACAAACACAGATACGCAGTATTTT	CASSLEHRTNTDTQYF	once	TRBJ2-3	TRBV5-1	.
TGTGCCAGCAGCCAACGGTTGGAGGGCCACAATGAGCAGTTCTTC	CASSQRLEGHNEQFF	few	TRBJ2-1	TRBV4-2	.
TGCGCCAGCAGCTTGGATCCGTCCAGGACTAACACTGAAGCTTTCTTT	CASSLDPSRTNTEAFF	.	TRBJ1-1	TRBV5-1	.
TGCGCCAGCAGCGAGGGACTAGCGGGGGGGCCTCCCGGGGAGCTGTTTTTT	CASSEGLAGGPPGELFF	.	TRBJ2-2	TRBV4-3	TRBD2
TGTGCCATCAGTGGAGGACTAGCGGACTCCTACAATGAGCAGTTCTTC	CAISGGLADSYNEQFF	.	TRBJ2-1	TRBV10-3	TRBD2
TGTGCCAGCAGCGGTGGTGAGGGGGCTCCTAATTCACCCCTCCACTTT	CASSGGEGAPNSPLHF	.	TRBJ1-6	TRBV9	TRBD1
TGCGCCAGCAGCCAAGACCCAGGGGGCTTTGGTAATTCACCCCTCCACTTT	CASSQDPGGFGNSPLHF	once	TRBJ1-6	TRBV4-3	TRBD1
TGTGCCAGCAGTAAAAGGACAGTCGAGCAGTACTTC	CASSKRTVEQYF	.	TRBJ2-7	TRBV6-1	.
TGTGCCAGCAGCCCCGGGACTAGCGGGGGTTTTGGGCAGTTCTTC	CASSPGTSGGFGQFF	.	TRBJ2-1	TRBV5-4	TRBD2
TGTGCCAGCCCGGCGGTTGGGACAGAGAACACTGAAGCTTTCTTT	CASPAVGTENTEAFF	many	TRBJ1-1	TRBV28	TRBD1
TGTGCCAGCAGCCTCACTAGCGCGGGAGTGTCAGAGACCCAGTACTTC	CASSLTSAGVSETQYF	.	TRBJ2-5	TRBV11-2	TRBD2
TGTGCCAGCAGCTTAGCCCTCTCCTACGAGCAGTACTTC	CASSLALSYEQYF	.	TRBJ2-7	TRBV7-2	.
TGCAGCGCCTCGACAGGGGCGGGAGATACGCAGTATTTT	CSASTGAGDTQYF	few	TRBJ2-3	TRBV29-1	TRBD1
TGTGCCAGCAGCTGGACAGGGGGCAGCTATGGCTACACCTTC	CASSWTGGSYGYTF	once	TRBJ1-2	TRBV5-6	TRBD1
TGTGCCAGCAGTTTCAGAGGATACTATAGCAATCAGCCCCAGCATTTT	CASSFRGYYSNQPQHF	.	TRBJ1-5	TRBV27	.
TGTGCCAGCAGTTGGGGACAGGGGGGAAACACCATATATTTT	CASSWGQGGNTIYF	.	TRBJ1-3	TRBV6-6	TRBD1
TGCCCCAGCAGCCGCGGGACAGGGGAACCCTACGAGCAGTACTTC	CPSSRGTGEPYEQYF	.	TRBJ2-7	TRBV4-3	TRBD1
TGTGCCAGCAGCTCCCCACGGGTTTCGGAGACCCAGTACTTC	CASSSPRVSETQYF	few	TRBJ2-5	TRBV7-6	.
TGTGCCAGCAGCTTAAAGGGGGAAAGGTCACCCCTCCACTTT	CASSLKGERSPLHF	.	TRBJ1-6	TRBV7-2	.
TGTGCCAGTAGTGGGGGGATGAACACTGAAGCTTTCTTT	CASSGGMNTEAFF	.	TRBJ1-1	TRBV19	.
TGTGCCAGCAGTTCCCGGGATGTGGAATACAATGAGCAGTTCTTC	CASSSRDVEYNEQFF	.	TRBJ2-1	TRBV7-8	.
TGTGCCAGCAGCTTGGGACAGGGGAGAGGGGAAGAGACCCAGTACTTC	CASSLGQGRGEETQYF	.	TRBJ2-5	TRBV7-6	TRBD1
TGCAGTGCTGAGACAGGGGGCGTTCAGTACTTC	CSAETGGVQYF	.	TRBJ2-4	TRBV20-1	TRBD1
TGCGCCAGCAGCCAAGATGGGGGCCTGAACACCGGGGAGCTGTTTTTT	CASSQDGGLNTGELFF	.	TRBJ2-2	TRBV4-1	.
TGTGCCAGCAGAACCCGGACTAGCGGGGGGAGCACCGGGGAGCTGTTTTTT	CASRTRTSGGSTGELFF	.	TRBJ2-2	TRBV7-9	TRBD2
TGTGCCAGCAGCTTAGCGGAGTACGAGCAGTACTTC	CASSLAEYEQYF	.	TRBJ2-7	TRBV7-8	.
TGTGCCAGCAGTTTAGAAGGGAGCAGTCAGCCCCAGCATTTT	CASSLEGSSQPQHF	.	TRBJ1-5	TRBV27	.
TGCGCCAGCAGTCACAGTATTTCACCTGGAAACACCATATATTTT	CASSHSISPGNTIYF	.	TRBJ1-3	TRBV23-1	.
TGTGCCAGCTCACCTTCCGGGACAGGGATATATGGCTACACCTTC	CASSPSGTGIYGYTF	.	TRBJ1-2	TRBV18	TRBD1
TGTGCCAGCACCGACCGAGGTCTAGCCAAAAACATTCAGTACTTC	CASTDRGLAKNIQYF	.	TRBJ2-4	TRBV2	.
TGTGCTAGTGCCCTTGACAGAAATAGCAATCAGCCCCAGCATTTT	CASALDRNSNQPQHF	.	TRBJ1-5	TRBV12-5	.